One sample yielded the 18 T cell receptor beta chains listed below, sequenced in a study of blood T cells in healthy people across ages. Next came a second PCR, run for about 7 to 12 cycles, which used a sample-barcoded 5' primer along with a J-beta primer mix. TCRdb re-called the 5' RACE reads with MiXCR, one entry per CDR3 protein. In the table there are approximately 780,000 distinct CDR3 sequences, approximately 24% of which are singletons. These data were also reused for a study on T cells of mothers and their children.

The source material was blood. The receptors were sampled from a boy aged 10-17 years in good health.

The chain joins TRBV5-1 to TRBJ2-4, with 7 bases that match TRBD1. The J segment lost 0 bases and the V segment lost 0 bases, leaving 3 bases of the junction unmatched. CDR1 SGHRS and CDR2 YFSETQ come from the germline V gene. This CDR3 region has 16 residues. In DNA form, the CDR3 reads TGCGCCAGCAGCTTGGAGACAGGGAGAGCCAAAAACATTCAGTACTTC. Amino acids: CASSLETGRAKNIQYF.

This clonotype was seen a few times. Relative to the germline gene, one junction end is altered; a read error may explain this. This sequence joins TRBV3-1 and TRBJ2-5, with D uncertain. Germline V gene sequence: CDR1 LGHDT, CDR2 YNNKEL (reference sequence). The length of the CDR3 is 11 residues. The CDR3 region has the DNA TGTGCCAGCAGCCAAGGAGGACCCCTCAACTTC. Translating it yields CASSQGGPLNF.

The chain links TRBV4-1 to TRBJ2-4, with 9 bases that match TRBD2. The CDR3 sequence is 18 residues long. Germline loops: CDR1 MGHRA, CDR2 YSYEKL. V dropped 2 bases and J dropped 6; count of bases not matched to a gene: 14. This chain's CDR3 is CASSQKSDGRGGGNIQYF. The CDR3 DNA sequence: TGCGCCAGCAGCCAAAAGTCCGACGGGCGGGGGGGCGGAAACATTCAGTACTTC.

This clonotype has a single count. V is TRBV20-1 and J is TRBJ2-3, with D possibly being TRBD2 (7 bases). V was cut by 6 bases and J by 2 bases, with 15 bases left in between. The CDR3 runs 14 residues. In germline, CDR1 is DFQATT, CDR2 SNEGSKA (reference sequence). In nucleotides, the CDR3 is TGCAGTGCAGGGGGGCTAGCGGACACAGATACGCAGTATTTT. It encodes CSAGGLADTDTQYF.

The chain carries TRBV6-1 and TRBJ1-2, with D perhaps TRBD1 (6 bases). The CDR3 has 17 residues. Germline CDR1 reads MNHNS; CDR2 reads SASEGT. Deletions cut 5 bases from V and 8 bases from J, with 27 bases between. As DNA, the CDR3 is TGTGCCAGCAGTACGGAGGCCGGGACAAGCCCGCCATGGGGCTACACCTTC. It is translated as CASSTEAGTSPPWGYTF.

The rearrangement uses TRBV12-3 or TRBV12-4 and TRBJ1-1; TRBD1 matches 10 bases. The CDR3 is 14 amino acids. Germline trimming cut 6 bases from V and 6 bases from J; bases unmatched to any gene: 7. The CDR3 DNA reads TGTGCCAGCAGCTGGACAGGGGGGGCATCTGAAGCTTTCTTT. Its translation: CASSWTGGASEAFF.

V is TRBV6-5 and J is TRBJ1-3; the D is unclear. With 1 base removed from V and 0 bases from J, the gap between germline ends came to 10 bases. The CDR3 is 16 residues long. From germline, CDR1 is MNHEY and CDR2 SVGAGI. The CDR3 protein is CASSYLGGYSGNTIYF. The CDR3 DNA is TGTGCCAGCAGTTACTTGGGTGGATACTCTGGAAACACCATATATTTT.

This clonotype was observed a few times. V and J are TRBV2 and TRBJ1-5; D is unresolved. V gave up 6 bases and J gave up 0 bases, with 9 bases separating them. CDR3 length equals 14 residues. Per the germline V gene, CDR1 is SNHLY and CDR2 is FYNNEI. Here the CDR3 DNA reads TGTGCCAGCAGGGGGTTGGGTAGCAATCAGCCCCAGCATTTT. Its translation: CASRGLGSNQPQHF.

The sample holds a few counts of this clonotype. The gene calls are TRBV9 and TRBJ1-1; D is unclear. The CDR3 covers 15 residues. V lost 0 bases to trimming and J lost 1 base, with 10 bases between them. Germline V gives CDR1 SGDLS, CDR2 YYNGEE. The CDR3 protein is CASSVEAGRNTEAFF. In nucleotides, the CDR3 is TGTGCCAGCAGCGTAGAGGCAGGAAGGAACACTGAAGCTTTCTTT.

V and J are TRBV28 and TRBJ2-7; no clear D. The CDR3 sequence is 13 residues long. Germline CDR1 and CDR2: MDHEN and SYDVKM. V shed 5 bases and J shed 5 bases, with 13 bases lying between them. CDR3 sequence reads: CASSPYDENEQYF. CDR3 bases: TGTGCCAGCAGTCCCTACGACGAAAACGAGCAGTACTTC.

This clonotype appeared a few times. The chain has TRBV12-3 or TRBV12-4 and TRBJ1-5; unclear D gene. The CDR3 runs to 16 residues. Trimming shortened V by 1 base and J by 2 bases, and 12 bases separated the two germline ends. CDR3 sequence: CASSLVWQAGNQPQHF. The CDR3 DNA reads TGTGCCAGCAGTTTAGTGTGGCAGGCAGGCAATCAGCCCCAGCATTTT.

This clonotype was seen at least ten times. The V call is TRBV9, the J call TRBJ2-1; 8 positions agree with TRBD2. This CDR3 is built from 15 residues. J was trimmed by 4 bases and V by 4 bases; bases with no gene match: 7. Germline-derived CDR1 and CDR2 are SGDLS and YYNGEE. DNA of the CDR3: TGTGCCAGCAGCCCCGGGGGGGCCCCATACAATGAGCAGTTCTTC. It yields the protein CASSPGGAPYNEQFF.

The chain has TRBV4-1 and TRBJ1-6, with D perhaps TRBD1 (5 bases). CDR1 is MGHRA, CDR2 YSYEKL, per germline. The germline V and J ends were trimmed by 1 base and 7 bases, with 14 bases remaining between them. The length of the CDR3 is 16 residues. As DNA, the CDR3 is TGCGCCAGCAGCCAAGGGTACGCAGGGTCAAATTCACCCCTCCACTTT. Its translation is CASSQGYAGSNSPLHF.

The chain uses TRBV6-2 or TRBV6-3 and TRBJ1-3, with TRBD1 matching 9 bases. This CDR3 has 17 residues. Germline V gene data show CDR1 as MNHEY and CDR2 as SVGEGT. The V gene end was trimmed by 7 bases and the J gene end by 2 bases; junction bases not matched to a gene: 12. As DNA, the CDR3 is TGTGCCAGCAAACTCGGACAGGGGAAATTGACTGGAAACACCATATATTTT. It codes for CASKLGQGKLTGNTIYF.

The V call is TRBV10-3, the J call TRBJ2-1; possibly TRBD1 for D (7 bases). V dropped 11 bases and J dropped 0 bases, with 11 bases sitting between them. The CDR3 totals 13 residues. Germline CDR1 and CDR2: ENHRY and SYGVKD. CDR3 loop: CASQGGSYNEQFF. The DNA of the CDR3 is TGTGCCTCTCAGGGGGGCTCCTACAATGAGCAGTTCTTC.

The V gene is TRBV12-3 or TRBV12-4, the J gene TRBJ1-3; D is undetermined. Trimming cost V 11 bases and J 4 bases, with 6 bases left between them. This CDR3 spans 10 amino acids. CDR3 DNA sequence: TGTGCCGGGTCCGGAAACACCATATATTTT. Amino acids: CAGSGNTIYF.

This clonotype was counted between two and nine times. This chain joins TRBV4-2 and TRBJ1-1; tentative D call: TRBD1 (5 bases). Trimming took off 4 bases at V and 3 bases at J, with 18 bases between the two ends. Looked up from germline, CDR1 is LGHNA and CDR2 is YNFKEQ. The CDR3 is made up of 16 amino acids. The DNA for the CDR3 is TGTGCCAGCAGCCCCGGGGGAGGGGTCATGGACACTGAAGCTTTCTTT. Protein product: CASSPGGGVMDTEAFF.

J is TRBJ2-5 and V is TRBV7-9, with D unclear. The assigned J gene may be wrong: the sequence end matches TRBJ2-1 better. The CDR3 length is 13 residues. CDR1 is SEHNR and CDR2 is FQNEAQ in the germline V gene (reference sequence). CDR3 loop: CASLALPLNEQFF. In DNA, the CDR3 is TGTGCCTCCCTGGCACTCCCCCTGAATGAGCAGTTCTTC.